Ten or more counts support the clone carrying this T cell receptor (beta chain). This record belongs to a study of regulatory T cells in long-lasting Graves disease. V was clipped by 1 base and J by 2 bases, with 16 bases between them. CDR3 length: 17 residues. Time point meaning: newly diagnosed GD, antithyroid drugs for less than 3 months. From RNA extracted from PBMCs, the TCR library was made. Construction of the TCR beta libraries employed iRepertoire HTBI primers in conjunction with Arm-PCR of CDR3 regions. TCRdb analysed the multiplex PCR reads with MiXCR anew, one entry per CDR3 protein. The table records 300,000 to 400,000 distinct CDR3 sequences, under 20% of them present only once.

The TCR was taken from a female donor with Graves disease. The sequenced sample was peripheral blood mononuclear cells (PBMCs), obtained at new diagnosis, from a patient treated with antithyroid drugs. The rearrangement uses TRBV12-3 or TRBV12-4 and TRBJ2-3; D uncertain. The CDR3: CASSLDIQVLNTDTQYF. In DNA, the CDR3 is TGTGCCAGCAGTTTAGATATCCAGGTCCTGAACACAGATACGCAGTATTTT.